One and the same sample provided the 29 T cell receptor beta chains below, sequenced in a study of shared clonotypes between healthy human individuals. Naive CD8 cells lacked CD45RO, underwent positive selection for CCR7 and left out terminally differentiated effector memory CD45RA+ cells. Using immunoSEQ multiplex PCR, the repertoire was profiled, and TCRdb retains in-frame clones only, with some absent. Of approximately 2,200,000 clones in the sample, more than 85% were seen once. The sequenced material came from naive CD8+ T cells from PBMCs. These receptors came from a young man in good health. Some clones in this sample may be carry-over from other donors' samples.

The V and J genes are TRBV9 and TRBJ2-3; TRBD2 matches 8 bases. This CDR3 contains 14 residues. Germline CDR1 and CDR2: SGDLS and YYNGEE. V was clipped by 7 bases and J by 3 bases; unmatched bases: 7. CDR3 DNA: TGTGCCAGCGGGGAGAGCGGGAGTACAGATACGCAGTATTTT. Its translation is CASGESGSTDTQYF.

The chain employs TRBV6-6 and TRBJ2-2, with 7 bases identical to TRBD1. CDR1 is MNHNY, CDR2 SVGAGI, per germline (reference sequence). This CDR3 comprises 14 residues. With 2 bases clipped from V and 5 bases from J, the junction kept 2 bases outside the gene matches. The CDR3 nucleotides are TGTGCCAGCAGTTACGCAGGGGGAACCGGGGAGCTGTTTTTT. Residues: CASSYAGGTGELFF.

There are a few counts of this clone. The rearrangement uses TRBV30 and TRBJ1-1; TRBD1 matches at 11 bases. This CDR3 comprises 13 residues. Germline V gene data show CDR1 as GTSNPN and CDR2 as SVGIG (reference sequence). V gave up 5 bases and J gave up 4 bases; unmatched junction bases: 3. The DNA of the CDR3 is TGTGCCTGGGCCGGGACAGGGGGCACTGAAGCTTTCTTT. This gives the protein CAWAGTGGTEAFF.

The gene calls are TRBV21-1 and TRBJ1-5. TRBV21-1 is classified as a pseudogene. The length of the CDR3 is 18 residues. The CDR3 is CVLCVRGLGEGRNQPQHF. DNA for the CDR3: TGCGTCTTGTGTGTACGGGGACTTGGAGAGGGAAGAAATCAGCCCCAGCATTTT.

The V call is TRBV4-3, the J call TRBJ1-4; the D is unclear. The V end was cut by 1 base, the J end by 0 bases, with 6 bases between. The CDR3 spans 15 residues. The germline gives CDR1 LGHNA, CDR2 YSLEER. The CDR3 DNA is TGCGCCAGCAGCCAAGGTTCCGCAACTAATGAAAAACTGTTTTTT. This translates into CASSQGSATNEKLFF.

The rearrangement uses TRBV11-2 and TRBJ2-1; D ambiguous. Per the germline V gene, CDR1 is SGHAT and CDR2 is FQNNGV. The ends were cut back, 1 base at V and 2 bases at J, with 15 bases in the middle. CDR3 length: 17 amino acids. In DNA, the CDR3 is TGTGCCAGCAGCTTAGGACCCCCCGGCAGACCCTACAATGAGCAGTTCTTC. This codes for CASSLGPPGRPYNEQFF.

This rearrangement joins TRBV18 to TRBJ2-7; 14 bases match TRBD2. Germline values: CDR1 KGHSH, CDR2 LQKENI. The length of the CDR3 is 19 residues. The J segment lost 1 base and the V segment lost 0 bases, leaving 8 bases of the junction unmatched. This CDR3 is CASSPPMGTSGSPSYEQYF. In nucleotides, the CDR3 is TGTGCCAGCTCACCACCGATGGGGACTAGCGGGAGCCCATCCTACGAGCAGTACTTC. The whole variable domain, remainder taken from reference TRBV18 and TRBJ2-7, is NAGVMQNPRHLVRRRGQEARLRCSPMKGHSHVYWYRQLPEEGLKFMVYLQKENIIDESGMPKERFSAEFPKEGPSILRIQQVVRGDSAAYFCASSPPMGTSGSPSYEQYFGPGTRLTVT.

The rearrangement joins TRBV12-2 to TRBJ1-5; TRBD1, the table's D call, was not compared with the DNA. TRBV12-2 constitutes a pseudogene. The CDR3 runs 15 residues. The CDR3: CASRRPDRSNQPQHF. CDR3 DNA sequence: TGTGCAAGTCGCCGACCTGACAGGTCAAATCAGCCCCAGCATTTT.

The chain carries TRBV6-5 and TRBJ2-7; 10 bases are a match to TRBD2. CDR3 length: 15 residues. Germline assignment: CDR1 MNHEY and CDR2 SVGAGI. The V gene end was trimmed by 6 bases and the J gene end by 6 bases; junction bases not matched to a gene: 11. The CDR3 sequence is CASSPLAGVYSEQYF. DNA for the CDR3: TGTGCCAGCAGCCCCCTAGCGGGAGTTTATTCCGAGCAGTACTTC.

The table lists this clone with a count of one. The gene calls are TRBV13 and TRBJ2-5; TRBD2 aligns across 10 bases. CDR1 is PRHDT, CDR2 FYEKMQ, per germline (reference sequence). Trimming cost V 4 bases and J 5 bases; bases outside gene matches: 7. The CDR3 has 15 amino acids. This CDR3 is CASSSQREGRETQYF. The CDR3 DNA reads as TGTGCCAGCAGCTCCCAGCGGGAGGGCCGGGAGACCCAGTACTTC.

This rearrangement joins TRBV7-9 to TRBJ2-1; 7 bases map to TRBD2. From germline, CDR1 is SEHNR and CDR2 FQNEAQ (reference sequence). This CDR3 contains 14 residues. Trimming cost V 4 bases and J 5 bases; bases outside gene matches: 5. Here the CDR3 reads CASSSGRRNNEQFF. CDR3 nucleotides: TGTGCCAGCAGCTCCGGGAGGCGTAACAATGAGCAGTTCTTC. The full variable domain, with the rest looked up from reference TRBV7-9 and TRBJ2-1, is DTGVSQNPRHKITKRGQNVTFRCDPISEHNRLYWYRQTLGQGPEFLTYFQNEAQLEKSRLLSDRFSAERPKGSFSTLEIQRTEQGDSAMYLCASSSGRRNNEQFFGPGTRLTVL.

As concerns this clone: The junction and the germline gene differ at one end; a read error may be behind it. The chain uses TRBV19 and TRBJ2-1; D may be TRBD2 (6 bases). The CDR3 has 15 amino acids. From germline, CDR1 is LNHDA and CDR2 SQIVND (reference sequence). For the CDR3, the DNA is TGTGCCACCACTATCGGCGGGAACCCCTACGATGAGCAGTTCTTC. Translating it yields CATTIGGNPYDEQFF.

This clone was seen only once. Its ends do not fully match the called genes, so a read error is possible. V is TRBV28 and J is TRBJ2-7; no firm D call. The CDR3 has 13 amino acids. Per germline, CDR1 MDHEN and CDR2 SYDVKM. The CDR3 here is CVSSFEWNYEQYF. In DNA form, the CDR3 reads TGTGTCAGCAGTTTTGAGTGGAATTACGAGCAGTACTTC. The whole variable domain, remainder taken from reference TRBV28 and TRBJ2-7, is DVKVTQSSRYLVKRTGEKVFLECVQDMDHENMFWYRQDPGLGLRLIYFSYDVKMKEKGDIPEGYSVSREKKERFSLILESASTNQTSMYLCVSSFEWNYEQYFGPGTRLTVT.

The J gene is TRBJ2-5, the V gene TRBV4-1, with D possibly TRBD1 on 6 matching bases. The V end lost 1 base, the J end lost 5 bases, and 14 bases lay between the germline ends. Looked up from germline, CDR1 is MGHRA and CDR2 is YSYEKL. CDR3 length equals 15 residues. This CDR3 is CASSQVDRLAETQYF. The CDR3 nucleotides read TGCGCCAGCAGCCAAGTCGACAGGCTCGCGGAGACCCAGTACTTC.

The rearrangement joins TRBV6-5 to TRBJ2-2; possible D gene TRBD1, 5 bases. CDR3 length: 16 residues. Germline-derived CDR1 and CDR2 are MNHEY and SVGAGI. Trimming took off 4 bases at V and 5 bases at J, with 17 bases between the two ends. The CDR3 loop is CASSFRQPRRTGELFF. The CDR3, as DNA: TGTGCCAGCAGTTTCCGACAGCCAAGACGTACCGGGGAGCTGTTTTTT.

Written as DNA, the CDR3 is TGTGCCAGCAGCTTGGGCGACAGGGCCGGAAACACCATATATTTT. This codes for CASSLGDRAGNTIYF. J is TRBJ1-3 and V is TRBV5-6; 7 bases map to TRBD1. J was trimmed by 4 bases and V by 0 bases; bases with no gene match: 4. Germline CDR1 and CDR2: SGHDT and YYEEEE. The CDR3 consists of 15 residues.

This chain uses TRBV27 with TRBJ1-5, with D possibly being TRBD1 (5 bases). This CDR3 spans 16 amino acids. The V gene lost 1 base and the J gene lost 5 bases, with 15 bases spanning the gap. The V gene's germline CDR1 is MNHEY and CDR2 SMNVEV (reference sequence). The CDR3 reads CASSLLGPGGDQPQHF. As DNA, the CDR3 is TGTGCCAGCAGTTTATTAGGTCCGGGGGGAGATCAGCCCCAGCATTTT.

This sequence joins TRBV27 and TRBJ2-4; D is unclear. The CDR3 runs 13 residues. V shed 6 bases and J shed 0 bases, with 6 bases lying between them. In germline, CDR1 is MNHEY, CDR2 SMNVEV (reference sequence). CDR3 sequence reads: CASRGLAKNIQYF. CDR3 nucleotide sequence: TGTGCCAGCAGGGGTTTAGCCAAAAACATTCAGTACTTC.

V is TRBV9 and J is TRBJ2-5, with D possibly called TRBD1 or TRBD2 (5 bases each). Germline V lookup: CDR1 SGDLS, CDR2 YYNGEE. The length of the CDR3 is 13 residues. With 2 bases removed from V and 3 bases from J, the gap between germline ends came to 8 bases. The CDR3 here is CASSVGTEETQYF. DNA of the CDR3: TGTGCCAGCAGCGTGGGGACGGAAGAGACCCAGTACTTC. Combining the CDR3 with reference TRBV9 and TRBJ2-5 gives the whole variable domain DSGVTQTPKHLITATGQRVTLRCSPRSGDLSVYWYQQSLDQGLQFLIQYYNGEERAKGNILERFSAQQFPDLHSELNLSSLELGDSALYFCASSVGTEETQYFGPGTRLLVL.

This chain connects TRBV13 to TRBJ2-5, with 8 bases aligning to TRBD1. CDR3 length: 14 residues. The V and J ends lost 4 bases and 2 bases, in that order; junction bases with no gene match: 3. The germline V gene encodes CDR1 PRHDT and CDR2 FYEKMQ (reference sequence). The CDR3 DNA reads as TGTGCCAGCAGCTCACAGGGGGTACAAGAGACCCAGTACTTC. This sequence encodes CASSSQGVQETQYF.

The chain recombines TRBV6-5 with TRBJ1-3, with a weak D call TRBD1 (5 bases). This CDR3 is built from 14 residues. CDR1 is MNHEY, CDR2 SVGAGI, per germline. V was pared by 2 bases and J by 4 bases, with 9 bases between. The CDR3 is CASSYGGTGNTIYF. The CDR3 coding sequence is TGTGCCAGCAGTTACGGGGGTACGGGAAACACCATATATTTT.

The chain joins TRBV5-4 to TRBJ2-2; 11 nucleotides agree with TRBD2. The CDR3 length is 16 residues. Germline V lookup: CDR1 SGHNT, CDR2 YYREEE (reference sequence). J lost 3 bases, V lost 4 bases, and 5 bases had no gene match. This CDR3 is CASSPGLAGYTGELFF. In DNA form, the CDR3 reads TGTGCCAGCAGCCCAGGACTAGCGGGTTACACCGGGGAGCTGTTTTTT.

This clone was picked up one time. Here the CDR3 DNA reads TGTGCCAGCACCCCTTCCTGGTGGGGCACGCAGTATTTT. The encoded protein is CASTPSWWGTQYF. This chain joins TRBV28 and TRBJ2-3, with D perhaps TRBD1 (5 bases). The CDR3 spans 13 residues. Germline V CDR1 and CDR2: MDHEN, SYDVKM. V was pared by 7 bases and J by 9 bases, with 17 bases between. Variable domain in full (rest from reference TRBV28 and TRBJ2-3): DVKVTQSSRYLVKRTGEKVFLECVQDMDHENMFWYRQDPGLGLRLIYFSYDVKMKEKGDIPEGYSVSREKKERFSLILESASTNQTSMYLCASTPSWWGTQYFGPGTRLTVL.

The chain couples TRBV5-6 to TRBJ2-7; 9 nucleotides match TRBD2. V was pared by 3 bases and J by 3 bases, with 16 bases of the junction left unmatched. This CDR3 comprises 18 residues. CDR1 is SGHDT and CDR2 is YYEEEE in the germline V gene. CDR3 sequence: CASSSPIGASGTYYEQYF. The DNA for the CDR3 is TGTGCCAGCAGCTCCCCTATCGGGGCTAGCGGGACTTACTACGAGCAGTACTTC.

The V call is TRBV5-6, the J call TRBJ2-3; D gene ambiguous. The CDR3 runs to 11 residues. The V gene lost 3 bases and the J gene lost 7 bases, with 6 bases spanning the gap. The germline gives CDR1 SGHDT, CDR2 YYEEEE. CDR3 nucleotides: TGTGCCAGCAGCTCCAGGAATACGCAGTATTTT. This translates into CASSSRNTQYF.

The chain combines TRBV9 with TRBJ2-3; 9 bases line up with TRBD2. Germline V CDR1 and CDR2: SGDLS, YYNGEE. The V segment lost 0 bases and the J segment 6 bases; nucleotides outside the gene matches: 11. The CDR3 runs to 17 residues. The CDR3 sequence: CASSVAGRGRAGDTQYF. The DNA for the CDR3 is TGTGCCAGCAGCGTAGCTGGGCGCGGGAGGGCAGGCGATACGCAGTATTTT.

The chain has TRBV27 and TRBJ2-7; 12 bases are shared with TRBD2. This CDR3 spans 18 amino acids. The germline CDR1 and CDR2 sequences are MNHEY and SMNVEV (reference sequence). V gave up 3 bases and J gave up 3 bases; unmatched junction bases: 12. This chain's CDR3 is CASSFRGLAGKGLYEQYF. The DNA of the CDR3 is TGTGCCAGCAGTTTTCGAGGACTAGCGGGAAAGGGACTCTACGAGCAGTACTTC.

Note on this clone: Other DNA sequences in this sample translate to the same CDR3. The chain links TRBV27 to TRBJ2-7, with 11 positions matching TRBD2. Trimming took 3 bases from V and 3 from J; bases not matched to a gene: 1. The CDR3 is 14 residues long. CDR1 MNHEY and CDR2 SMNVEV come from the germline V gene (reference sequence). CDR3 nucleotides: TGTGCCAGCAGTTTTGGGACTAGCGGCTACGAGCAGTACTTC. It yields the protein CASSFGTSGYEQYF.

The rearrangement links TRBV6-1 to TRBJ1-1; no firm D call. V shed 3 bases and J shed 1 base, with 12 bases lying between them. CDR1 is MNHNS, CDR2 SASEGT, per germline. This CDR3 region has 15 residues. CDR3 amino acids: CASSEVRGWNTEAFF. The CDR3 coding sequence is TGTGCCAGCAGTGAGGTTCGCGGGTGGAACACTGAAGCTTTCTTT.